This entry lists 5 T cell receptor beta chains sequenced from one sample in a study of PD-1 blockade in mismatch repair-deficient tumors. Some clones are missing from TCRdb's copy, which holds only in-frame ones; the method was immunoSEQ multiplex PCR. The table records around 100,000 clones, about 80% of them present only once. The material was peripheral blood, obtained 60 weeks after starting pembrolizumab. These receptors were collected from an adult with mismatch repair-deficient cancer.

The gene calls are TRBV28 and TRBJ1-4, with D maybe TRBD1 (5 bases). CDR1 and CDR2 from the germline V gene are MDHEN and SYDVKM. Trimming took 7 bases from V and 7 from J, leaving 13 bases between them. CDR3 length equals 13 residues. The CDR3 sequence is CASTGRGVEKLFF. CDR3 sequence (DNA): TGTGCCAGCACAGGGCGAGGCGTTGAAAAACTGTTTTTT. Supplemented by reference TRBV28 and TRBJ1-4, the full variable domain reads DVKVTQSSRYLVKRTGEKVFLECVQDMDHENMFWYRQDPGLGLRLIYFSYDVKMKEKGDIPEGYSVSREKKERFSLILESASTNQTSMYLCASTGRGVEKLFFGSGTQLSVL.

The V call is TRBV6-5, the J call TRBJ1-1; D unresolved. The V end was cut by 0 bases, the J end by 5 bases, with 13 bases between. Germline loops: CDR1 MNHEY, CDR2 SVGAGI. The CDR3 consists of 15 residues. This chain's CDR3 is CASSYSWGGKTEAFF. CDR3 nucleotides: TGTGCCAGCAGTTACTCTTGGGGAGGGAAAACTGAAGCTTTCTTT.

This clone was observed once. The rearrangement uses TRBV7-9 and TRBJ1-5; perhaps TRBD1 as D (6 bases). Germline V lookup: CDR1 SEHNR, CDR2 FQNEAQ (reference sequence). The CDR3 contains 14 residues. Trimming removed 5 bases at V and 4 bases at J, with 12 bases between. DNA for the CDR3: TGTGCCAGCAGCCTCGGGACAAAGAATCAGCCCCAGCATTTT. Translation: CASSLGTKNQPQHF. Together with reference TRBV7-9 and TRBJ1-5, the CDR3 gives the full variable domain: DTGVSQNPRHKITKRGQNVTFRCDPISEHNRLYWYRQTLGQGPEFLTYFQNEAQLEKSRLLSDRFSAERPKGSFSTLEIQRTEQGDSAMYLCASSLGTKNQPQHFGDGTRLSIL.

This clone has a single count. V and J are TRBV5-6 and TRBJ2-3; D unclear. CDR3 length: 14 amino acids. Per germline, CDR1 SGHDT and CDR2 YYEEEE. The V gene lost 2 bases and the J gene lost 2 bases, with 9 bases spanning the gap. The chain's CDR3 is CASSFTAPTDTQYF. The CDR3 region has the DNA TGTGCCAGCAGCTTTACAGCCCCCACAGATACGCAGTATTTT.

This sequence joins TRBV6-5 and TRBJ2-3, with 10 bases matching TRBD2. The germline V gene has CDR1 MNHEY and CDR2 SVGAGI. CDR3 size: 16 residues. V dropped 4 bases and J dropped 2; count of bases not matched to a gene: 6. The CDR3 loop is CASSSRTSGATDTQYF. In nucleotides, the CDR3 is TGTGCCAGCAGTTCTCGGACTAGCGGAGCCACAGATACGCAGTATTTT.